The rows below give T cell receptor beta chains drawn from one sample of a study of T cells after yellow fever vaccination. TCRdb re-called the 5' RACE reads with MiXCR, one entry per CDR3 protein. The data contain about 300,000 distinct CDR3 sequences, about 10% of them seen just once; the ten biggest clones take up 3% to 3.5%. The source material was CD4+ T cells sorted from PBMCs, sampled 5 days after the yellow fever booster vaccination. The source of these receptors is a man between 18 and 35 years old who received the YFV17D yellow fever vaccine. Each CDR3 is given with its conserved first and last residue. The order of the fields is J gene, D gene, V gene, clone size, CDR3 protein, CDR3 DNA. A D gene is named only where the DNA matches it firmly. Where a row states a size, it is once, few, many or the class of an expanded clone; other rows omit it.

j_gene: TRBJ2-3
d_gene: TRBD2
v_gene: TRBV20-1
abundance: many
CDR3aa: CSARGAGEGTDTQYF
CDR3nt: TGCAGTGCTAGAGGTGCGGGGGAGGGCACAGATACGCAGTATTTT

j_gene: TRBJ2-3
d_gene: TRBD1
v_gene: TRBV19
abundance: NA
CDR3aa: CASSKQGPASTDTQYF
CDR3nt: TGTGCCAGTAGTAAACAGGGGCCTGCTAGCACAGATACGCAGTATTTT

j_gene: TRBJ2-3
d_gene: NA
v_gene: TRBV7-2
abundance: few
CDR3aa: CASSSWNLGGDTQYF
CDR3nt: TGTGCCAGCAGCTCTTGGAATCTCGGGGGTGATACGCAGTATTTT

j_gene: TRBJ2-1
d_gene: NA
v_gene: TRBV20-1
abundance: NA
CDR3aa: CSARAGYSGSYNEQFF
CDR3nt: TGCAGTGCTAGAGCCGGGTACTCCGGTTCCTACAATGAGCAGTTCTTC

j_gene: TRBJ2-1
d_gene: NA
v_gene: TRBV3-1
abundance: NA
CDR3aa: CASSYGRNNEQFF
CDR3nt: TGTGCCAGCAGCTACGGACGAAACAATGAGCAGTTCTTC

j_gene: TRBJ2-2
d_gene: NA
v_gene: TRBV5-1
abundance: few
CDR3aa: CASSLEDPHTGELFF
CDR3nt: TGCGCCAGCAGCTTGGAAGATCCGCACACCGGGGAGCTGTTTTTT

j_gene: TRBJ1-2
d_gene: NA
v_gene: TRBV7-9
abundance: many
CDR3aa: CASSLSPSNYGYTF
CDR3nt: TGTGCCAGCAGCTTATCACCCTCTAACTATGGCTACACCTTC

j_gene: TRBJ2-3
d_gene: NA
v_gene: TRBV9
abundance: few
CDR3aa: CASSEERGTDTQYF
CDR3nt: TGTGCCAGCAGCGAAGAGCGGGGCACAGATACGCAGTATTTT

j_gene: TRBJ2-1
d_gene: TRBD1
v_gene: TRBV3-1
abundance: few
CDR3aa: CASSQRTGENEQFF
CDR3nt: TGTGCCAGCAGCCAACGGACAGGGGAAAATGAGCAGTTCTTC

j_gene: TRBJ2-3
d_gene: NA
v_gene: TRBV12-3/TRBV12-4
abundance: many
CDR3aa: CASAKGAADTQYF
CDR3nt: TGTGCCAGCGCCAAGGGAGCTGCAGATACGCAGTATTTT

j_gene: TRBJ2-7
d_gene: TRBD1
v_gene: TRBV4-3
abundance: many
CDR3aa: CASSQEPTGTVYEQYF
CDR3nt: TGCGCCAGCAGCCAGGAACCGACCGGGACAGTATACGAGCAGTACTTC

j_gene: TRBJ2-4
d_gene: TRBD2
v_gene: TRBV7-2
abundance: NA
CDR3aa: CASSFSGGAGENIQYF
CDR3nt: TGTGCCAGCAGCTTTAGCGGGGGCGCCGGGGAAAACATTCAGTACTTC

j_gene: TRBJ2-2
d_gene: TRBD2
v_gene: TRBV20-1
abundance: NA
CDR3aa: CSARDLRSSGYTGELFF
CDR3nt: TGCAGTGCTAGAGATCTAAGGTCTAGCGGGTACACCGGGGAGCTGTTTTTT

j_gene: TRBJ1-1
d_gene: NA
v_gene: TRBV6-1
abundance: NA
CDR3aa: CASSRGADTEAFF
CDR3nt: TGTGCCAGCAGCCGGGGAGCGGACACTGAAGCTTTCTTT

j_gene: TRBJ2-7
d_gene: NA
v_gene: TRBV6-6
abundance: few
CDR3aa: CASSYGKDARF
CDR3nt: TGTGCCAGCAGTTACGGGAAGGATGCCCGATTC

j_gene: TRBJ1-1
d_gene: NA
v_gene: TRBV28
abundance: NA
CDR3aa: CASNFHSGKAFF
CDR3nt: TGTGCCAGCAATTTTCACTCCGGAAAAGCTTTCTTT

j_gene: TRBJ2-1
d_gene: TRBD2
v_gene: TRBV7-6
abundance: NA
CDR3aa: CASSTRGGLAGESSYNEQFF
CDR3nt: TGTGCCAGCAGCACCCGAGGGGGACTAGCGGGGGAGAGCTCCTACAATGAGCAGTTCTTC

j_gene: TRBJ2-1
d_gene: NA
v_gene: TRBV4-2
abundance: few
CDR3aa: CASSQVNGGYNEQFF
CDR3nt: TGTGCCAGCAGCCAAGTTAACGGGGGTTACAATGAGCAGTTCTTC

j_gene: TRBJ1-4
d_gene: NA
v_gene: TRBV7-4
abundance: few
CDR3aa: CASSSRVGEKLFF
CDR3nt: TGTGCCAGCAGCTCCAGGGTTGGAGAAAAACTGTTTTTT

j_gene: TRBJ1-6
d_gene: NA
v_gene: TRBV20-1
abundance: few
CDR3aa: CSASDGAHSPLHF
CDR3nt: TGCAGTGCTAGTGATGGGGCTCATTCACCCCTCCACTTT

j_gene: TRBJ2-5
d_gene: NA
v_gene: TRBV7-2
abundance: NA
CDR3aa: CASSLAPALETQYF
CDR3nt: TGTGCCAGCAGCTTAGCTCCAGCCCTAGAGACCCAGTACTTC